This T cell receptor (beta chain) was captured by sequencing in a study of blood T cell repertoires in COVID-19. CDR1 is MDHEN, CDR2 SYDVKM, per germline. The CDR3 runs to 19 residues. V lost 4 bases, J lost 0 bases, and 13 bases stayed unmatched. TCRdb's table, derived via immunoSEQ multiplex PCR, lists solely in-frame clones and lacks some. Here the sample spans more than 200,000 clones, around 81% being singletons. Sequencing input: peripheral blood. The chain recombines TRBV28 with TRBJ1-3, with TRBD1 identical over 9 bases. The sequence came from a man in his forties or fifties with active or convalescent COVID-19. CDR3 nucleotides: TGTGCCAGCAGTTACTGGGACAGGGTCTCCCCGATCTCTGGAAACACCATATATTTT. Its translation: CASSYWDRVSPISGNTIYF.